The rows below give T cell receptor beta chains drawn from one sample of a study of blood T cells in healthy people across ages. Each CDR3 protein is one row after TCRdb ran MiXCR on the 5' RACE reads. This sample carries about 830,000 distinct CDR3 sequences, approximately 65% of them seen once, and the ten largest clones take about a quarter. Sequenced sample: blood. The source is a man aged 25-45 years in good health. Each CDR3 is given with its conserved first and last residue. A D gene is named only where the DNA matches it firmly. Not all rows give a size; the values are once, few, many and, for expanded clones, a class.

>.|TRBV6-4|.|TRBJ2-6
TGTGCCAGCAGTGCCGCATCTGGGGCCAACGTCCTGACTTTC
CASSAASGANVLTF
>.|TRBV4-3|TRBD2|TRBJ2-1
TGCGCCAGCAGCCCCGACTGGGGGGGATACAATGAGCAGTTCTTC
CASSPDWGGYNEQFF
>few|TRBV27|TRBD2|TRBJ2-5
TGTGCCAGCAGTTTACTAGCGGGGGCGGGAGAGACCCAGTACTTC
CASSLLAGAGETQYF
>.|TRBV6-5|.|TRBJ1-6
TGTGCCAGCAGTTACTCGAATAGGCAGGATTCACCCCTCCACTTT
CASSYSNRQDSPLHF
>.|TRBV9|.|TRBJ1-2
TGTGCCAGCAGCGCTGGGACAATCCACTATGGCTACACCTTC
CASSAGTIHYGYTF
>.|TRBV20-1|.|TRBJ2-1
TGCAGTGTTAGAGGTCCGGGCTACAATGAGCAGTTCTTC
CSVRGPGYNEQFF
>.|TRBV14|TRBD1|TRBJ2-7
TGTGCCAGCAGCCAAGATGTGTGGAGGACAGGGGGCTTCCCCTACGAGCAGTACTTC
CASSQDVWRTGGFPYEQYF
>.|TRBV12-5|.|TRBJ2-3
TGTGCCAGTGGCAAGCAGAGGGGTTTCGGCACAGATACGCAGTATTTT
CASGKQRGFGTDTQYF
>.|TRBV6-6|.|TRBJ2-5
TGTGCCAGCAGTTACTCGGGCCTAGGGGCTCAAGAGACCCAGTACTTC
CASSYSGLGAQETQYF
>.|TRBV9|TRBD2|TRBJ2-1
TGTGCCAGCAGCGCCGGGACTAGCGGGGTAGATGAGCAGTTCTTC
CASSAGTSGVDEQFF
>.|TRBV5-1|TRBD2|TRBJ2-1
TGCGCCAGCAGGTACGGCGGGGGGGCCTATGAGCAGTTCTTC
CASRYGGGAYEQFF
>.|TRBV12-3/TRBV12-4|.|TRBJ1-6
TGTGCCAGCAGTTTAGGAGGGTTGGATTCACCCCTCCACTTT
CASSLGGLDSPLHF
>medium-sized|TRBV7-3|.|TRBJ2-1
TGTGCCAGCGGTGACGGGGGTTCCTACAATGAGCAGTTCTTC
CASGDGGSYNEQFF
>.|TRBV15|.|TRBJ2-5
TGTGCCACCTCCACGGGGGAGAGCGGCCAAGAGACCCAGTACTTC
CATSTGESGQETQYF
>.|TRBV27|TRBD1|TRBJ1-2
TGTGCCAGCAGTTTAACCCCGACAGGGGGCTACGATGGCTACACCTTC
CASSLTPTGGYDGYTF
>.|TRBV6-6|.|TRBJ2-7
TGTGCCAGCACCTATATTCCTGGGTTGGGATACGAGCAGTACTTC
CASTYIPGLGYEQYF
>.|TRBV9|.|TRBJ2-1
TGTGCCAGCAGCGTGCGAGATGAGCAGTTCTTC
CASSVRDEQFF
>.|TRBV27|.|TRBJ1-2
TGTGCCAGCAGTCCCCTACAGGGAGTGGGATACTATGGCTACACCTTC
CASSPLQGVGYYGYTF
>.|TRBV6-5|.|TRBJ2-1
TGTGCCAGCGGGGAGGGGGGACAGACGTTCTTC
CASGEGGQTFF
>.|TRBV27|TRBD1|TRBJ2-7
TGTGCCAGCAGTCCAACCGACCGGGACAGTACCTACGAGCAGTACTTC
CASSPTDRDSTYEQYF
>.|TRBV28|TRBD1|TRBJ2-7
TGTGCCAGCTTCCGGGACAGGGGCTACGAGCAGTACTTC
CASFRDRGYEQYF
>.|TRBV6-2/TRBV6-3|.|TRBJ1-2
TGTGCCAGCAGGGATTTCTATGGCTACACCTTC
CASRDFYGYTF
>.|TRBV7-9|.|TRBJ2-6
TGTGCCAGCAGCTTATCCCCTCCTGACAGCCCCTCTGGGGCCAACGTCCTGACTTTC
CASSLSPPDSPSGANVLTF
>.|TRBV4-3|TRBD2|TRBJ2-5
TGCGCCAGCAGCCACCTGACTAGCGGGGGTAGCCCATCGGGGACCCAGTACTTC
CASSHLTSGGSPSGTQYF
>.|TRBV2|TRBD2|TRBJ2-5
TGTGCCAGCAGTATAGGACTAGCGGAACAAGAGACCCAGTACTTC
CASSIGLAEQETQYF
>.|TRBV12-3/TRBV12-4|.|TRBJ2-1
TGTGCCAGCAGTTTGACTAATATGAAGGAGCAGTTCTTC
CASSLTNMKEQFF
>.|TRBV30|TRBD2|TRBJ2-6
TGTGCCTTTCCTCGGGGGGAAGGGGCCAACGTCCTGACTTTC
CAFPRGEGANVLTF